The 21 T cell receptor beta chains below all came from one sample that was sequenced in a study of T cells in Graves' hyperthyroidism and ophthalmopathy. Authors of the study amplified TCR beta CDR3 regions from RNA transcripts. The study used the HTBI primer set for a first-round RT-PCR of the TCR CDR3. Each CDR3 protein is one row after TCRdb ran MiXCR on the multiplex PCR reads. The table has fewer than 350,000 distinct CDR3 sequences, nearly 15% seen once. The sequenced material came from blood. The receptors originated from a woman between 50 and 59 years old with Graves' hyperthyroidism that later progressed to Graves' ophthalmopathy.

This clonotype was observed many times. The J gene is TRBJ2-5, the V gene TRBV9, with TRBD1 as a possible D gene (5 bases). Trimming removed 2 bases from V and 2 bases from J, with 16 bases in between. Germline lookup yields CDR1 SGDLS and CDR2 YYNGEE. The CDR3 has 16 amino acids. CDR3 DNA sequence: TGTGCCAGCAGCGTCGGAAGGGCACAGGCACAAGAGACCCAGTACTTC. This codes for CASSVGRAQAQETQYF.

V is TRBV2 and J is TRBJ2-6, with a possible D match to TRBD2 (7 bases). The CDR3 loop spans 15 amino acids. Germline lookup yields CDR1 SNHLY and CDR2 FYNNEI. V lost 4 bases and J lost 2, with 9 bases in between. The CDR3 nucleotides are TGTGCCAGCAGTGGGGGGGGCGCTGGGGCCAACGTCCTGACTTTC. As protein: CASSGGGAGANVLTF.

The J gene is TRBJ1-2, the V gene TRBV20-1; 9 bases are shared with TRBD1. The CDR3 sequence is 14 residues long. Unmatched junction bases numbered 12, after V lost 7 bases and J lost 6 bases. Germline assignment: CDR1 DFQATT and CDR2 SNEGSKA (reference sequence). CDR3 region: CSVTGRDRVNGYTF. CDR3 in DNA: TGCAGTGTTACAGGGCGGGACAGGGTCAATGGCTACACCTTC.

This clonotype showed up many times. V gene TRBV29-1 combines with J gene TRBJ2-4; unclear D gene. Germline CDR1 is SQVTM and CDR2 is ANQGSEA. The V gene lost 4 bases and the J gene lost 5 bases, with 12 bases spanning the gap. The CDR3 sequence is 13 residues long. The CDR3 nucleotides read TGCAGCGTTGTGGAGCAGCCCGAAAACATTCAGTACTTC. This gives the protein CSVVEQPENIQYF.

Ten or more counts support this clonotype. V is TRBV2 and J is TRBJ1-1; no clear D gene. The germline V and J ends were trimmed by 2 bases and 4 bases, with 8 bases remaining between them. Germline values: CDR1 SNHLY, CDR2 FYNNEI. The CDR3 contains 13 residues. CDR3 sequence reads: CASSERGPTEAFF. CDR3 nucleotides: TGTGCCAGCAGTGAACGGGGTCCCACTGAAGCTTTCTTT.

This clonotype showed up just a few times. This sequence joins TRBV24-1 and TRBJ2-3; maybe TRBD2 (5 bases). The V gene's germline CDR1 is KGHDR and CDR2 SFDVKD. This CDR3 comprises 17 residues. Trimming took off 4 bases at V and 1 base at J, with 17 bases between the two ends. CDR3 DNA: TGTGCCACCAGTGAACCCCCCCCAGCGGAGGGCACAGATACGCAGTATTTT. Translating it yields CATSEPPPAEGTDTQYF.

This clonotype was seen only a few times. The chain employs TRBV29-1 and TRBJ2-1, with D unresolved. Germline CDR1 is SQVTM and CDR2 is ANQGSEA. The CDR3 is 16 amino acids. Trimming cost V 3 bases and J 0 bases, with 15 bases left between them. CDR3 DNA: TGCAGCGTTGATAGGTCTAGTGGTGGCTCCTACAATGAGCAGTTCTTC. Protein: CSVDRSSGGSYNEQFF.

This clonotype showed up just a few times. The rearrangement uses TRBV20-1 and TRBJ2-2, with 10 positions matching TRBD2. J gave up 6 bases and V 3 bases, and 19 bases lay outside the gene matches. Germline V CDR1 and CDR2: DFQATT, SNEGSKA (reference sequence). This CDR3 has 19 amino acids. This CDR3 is CSASSAGGHDSPDPGELFF. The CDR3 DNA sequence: TGCAGTGCTAGTTCAGCGGGAGGGCATGACTCGCCCGACCCCGGGGAGCTGTTTTTT.

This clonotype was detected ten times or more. The CDR3 region is CASRPPGTDKKLFF. DNA of the CDR3: TGTGCCAGCAGACCCCCCGGGACAGACAAAAAACTGTTTTTT. J is TRBJ1-4 and V is TRBV6-2 or TRBV6-3, with TRBD1 identical over 7 bases. From germline, CDR1 is MNHEY and CDR2 SVGEGT. The CDR3 contains 14 residues. Trimming removed 6 bases from V and 9 bases from J; junction bases left unmatched: 10.

CDR3 loop: CASSSPPGTGVGQPQHF. The DNA for the CDR3 is TGTGCCAGTAGTTCACCCCCCGGGACAGGGGTGGGTCAGCCCCAGCATTTT. The rearrangement joins TRBV19 to TRBJ1-5, with 10 bases aligning to TRBD1. V lost 5 bases, J lost 6 bases, and 13 bases stayed unmatched. This CDR3 spans 17 amino acids. Germline values: CDR1 LNHDA, CDR2 SQIVND (reference sequence).

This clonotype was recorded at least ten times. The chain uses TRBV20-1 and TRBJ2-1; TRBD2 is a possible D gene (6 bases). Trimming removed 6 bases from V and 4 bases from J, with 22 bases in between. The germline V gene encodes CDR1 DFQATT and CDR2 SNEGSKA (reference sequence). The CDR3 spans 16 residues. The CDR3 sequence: CSAPVGGGERYNEQFF. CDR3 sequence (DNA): TGCAGTGCCCCTGTAGGAGGAGGGGAACGGTACAATGAGCAGTTCTTC.

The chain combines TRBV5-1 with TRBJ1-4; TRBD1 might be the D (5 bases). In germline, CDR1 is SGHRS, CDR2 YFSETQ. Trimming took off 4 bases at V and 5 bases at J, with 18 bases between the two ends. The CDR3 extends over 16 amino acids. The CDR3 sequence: CASSPLFGGWNEKLFF. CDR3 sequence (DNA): TGCGCCAGCAGCCCCCTATTCGGGGGGTGGAATGAAAAACTGTTTTTT.

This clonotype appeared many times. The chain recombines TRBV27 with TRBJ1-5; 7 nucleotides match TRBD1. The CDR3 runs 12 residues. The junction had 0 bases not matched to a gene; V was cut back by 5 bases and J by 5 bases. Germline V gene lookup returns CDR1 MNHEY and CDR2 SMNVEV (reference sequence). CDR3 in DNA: TGTGCCAGCAGTGACAGGGATCAGCCCCAGCATTTT. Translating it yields CASSDRDQPQHF.

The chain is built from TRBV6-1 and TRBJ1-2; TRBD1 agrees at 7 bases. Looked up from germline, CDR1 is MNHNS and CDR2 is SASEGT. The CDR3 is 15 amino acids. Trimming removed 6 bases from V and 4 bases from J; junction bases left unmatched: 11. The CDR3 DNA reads TGTGCCAGCAGCCCGGTCACCCGGGACAGCTATGGCTACACCTTC. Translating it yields CASSPVTRDSYGYTF.

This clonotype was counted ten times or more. The CDR3 DNA sequence: TGTGCCAGCAGCCCACAGGGTCTAGACAATGAGCAGTTCTTC. As protein: CASSPQGLDNEQFF. The chain employs TRBV3-1 and TRBJ2-1, with D possibly matching TRBD1 (6 bases). Per germline, CDR1 LGHDT and CDR2 YNNKEL (reference sequence). Trimming removed 4 bases at V and 5 bases at J, with 12 bases between. This CDR3 comprises 14 residues.

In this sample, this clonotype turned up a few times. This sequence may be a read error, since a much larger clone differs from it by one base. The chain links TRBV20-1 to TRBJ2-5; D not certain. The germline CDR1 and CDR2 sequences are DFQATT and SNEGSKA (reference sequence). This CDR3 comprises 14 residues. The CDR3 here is CNAREFRTAQTQYF. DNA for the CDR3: TGCAATGCTAGAGAATTCCGGACCGCTCAGACCCAGTACTTC.

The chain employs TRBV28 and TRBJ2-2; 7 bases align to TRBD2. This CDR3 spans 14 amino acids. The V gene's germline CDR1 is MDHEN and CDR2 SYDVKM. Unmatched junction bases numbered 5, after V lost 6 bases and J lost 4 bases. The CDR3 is CASRPGLTTGELFF. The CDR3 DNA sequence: TGTGCCAGCAGACCGGGACTAACCACCGGGGAGCTGTTTTTT.

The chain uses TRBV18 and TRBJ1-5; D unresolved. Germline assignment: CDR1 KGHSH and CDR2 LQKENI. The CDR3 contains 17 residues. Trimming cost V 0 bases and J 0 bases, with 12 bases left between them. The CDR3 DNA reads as TGTGCCAGCTCACCACCCCGTCAGTCGTATAGCAATCAGCCCCAGCATTTT. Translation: CASSPPRQSYSNQPQHF.

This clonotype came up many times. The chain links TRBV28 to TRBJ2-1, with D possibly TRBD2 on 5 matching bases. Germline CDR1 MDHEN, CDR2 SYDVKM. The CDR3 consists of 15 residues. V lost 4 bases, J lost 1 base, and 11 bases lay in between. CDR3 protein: CASSYRRGSYNEQFF. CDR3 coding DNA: TGTGCCAGCAGTTACCGACGGGGATCCTACAATGAGCAGTTCTTC.

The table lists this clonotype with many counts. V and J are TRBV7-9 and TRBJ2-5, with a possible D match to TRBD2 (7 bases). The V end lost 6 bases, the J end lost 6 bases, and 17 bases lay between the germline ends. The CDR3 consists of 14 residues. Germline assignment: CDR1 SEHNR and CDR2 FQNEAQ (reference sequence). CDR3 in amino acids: CASRSRGALQTQYF. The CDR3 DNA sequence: TGTGCCAGCAGGAGTCGGGGGGCGCTCCAGACCCAGTACTTC.

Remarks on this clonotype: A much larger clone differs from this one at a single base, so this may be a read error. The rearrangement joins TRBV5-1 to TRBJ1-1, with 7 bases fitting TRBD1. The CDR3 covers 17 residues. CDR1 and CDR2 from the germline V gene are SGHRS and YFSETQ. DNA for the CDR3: TGCGCCAGCAGCTTGTTAGGGCAGGGGGTTTCGAACGCTGAAGCTTTCTTT. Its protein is CASSLLGQGVSNAEAFF.